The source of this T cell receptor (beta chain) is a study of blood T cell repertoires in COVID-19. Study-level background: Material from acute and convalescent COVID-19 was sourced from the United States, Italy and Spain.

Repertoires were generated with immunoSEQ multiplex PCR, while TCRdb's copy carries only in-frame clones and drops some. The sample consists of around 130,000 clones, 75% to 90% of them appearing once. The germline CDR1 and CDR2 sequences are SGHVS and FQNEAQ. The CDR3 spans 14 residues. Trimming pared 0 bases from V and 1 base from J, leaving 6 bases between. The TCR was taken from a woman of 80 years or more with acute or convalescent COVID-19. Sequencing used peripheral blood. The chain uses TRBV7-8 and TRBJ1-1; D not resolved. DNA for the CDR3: TGTGCCAGCAGCTTAGCGGAGGGGAACACTGAAGCTTTCTTT. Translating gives CASSLAEGNTEAFF.